Each of the 15 T cell receptor beta chains below was sequenced from the same sample in a study of pediatric ulcerative colitis. Some clones are missing from TCRdb's copy, which holds only in-frame ones; the method was immunoSEQ multiplex PCR. The sample has around 22,000 clones; 71% are singletons. The rectum was sampled with one to two pinch biopsies at colonoscopy. Input material: gut tissue. All receptors derive from a boy under 18 with severe ulcerative colitis.

CDR3 bases: TGTGCCAGCAGCTACGCCGGGACAGCCTACGAGCAGTACTTC. Translating it yields CASSYAGTAYEQYF. V gene TRBV7-9 combines with J gene TRBJ2-7; 7 nucleotides match TRBD1. The germline V gene has CDR1 SEHNR and CDR2 FQNEAQ (reference sequence). J gave up 2 bases and V 4 bases, and 5 bases lay outside the gene matches. This CDR3 spans 14 amino acids.

The rearrangement uses TRBV18 and TRBJ2-7; no clear D. Per the germline V gene, CDR1 is KGHSH and CDR2 is LQKENI. The CDR3 spans 13 residues. V gave up 3 bases and J gave up 2 bases, with 8 bases separating them. DNA for the CDR3: TGTGCCAGCTCACCCGGTAATACCTACGAGCAGTACTTC. This encodes CASSPGNTYEQYF.

The CDR3 spells CASSHRVSGNQPQHF. The CDR3 DNA is TGCGCCAGCAGTCACAGGGTCTCGGGCAATCAGCCCCAGCATTTT. The rearrangement joins TRBV10-2 to TRBJ1-5; maybe TRBD1 (6 bases). This CDR3 spans 15 amino acids. The V end was cut by 5 bases, the J end by 2 bases, with 13 bases between. Germline CDR1 reads WSHSY; CDR2 reads SAAADI.

The J gene is TRBJ1-4, the V gene TRBV5-8; no definite D call. The V end was cut by 1 base, the J end by 8 bases, with 6 bases between. The germline V gene has CDR1 SGHTS and CDR2 YDEGEE. This CDR3 spans 12 amino acids. In nucleotides, the CDR3 is TGTGCCAGCAGCTTGAGAGTGGAAAAACTGTTTTTT. Translated, it gives CASSLRVEKLFF.

The chain carries TRBV21-1 and TRBJ1-2; the table's D call, TRBD1, was not checked against the DNA. TRBV21-1 is classified as a pseudogene. The CDR3 runs 19 residues. The CDR3 sequence is CASSKPWPEPDRANYGYTF. The CDR3 nucleotides read TGTGCCAGCAGCAAACCCTGGCCAGAGCCGGACAGAGCTAACTATGGCTACACCTTC.

The V call is TRBV6-5, the J call TRBJ2-3, with TRBD1 identical over 7 bases. The CDR3 contains 15 residues. The trim removed 1 base at V and 1 base at J, leaving 2 bases unmatched. CDR1 MNHEY and CDR2 SVGAGI come from the germline V gene. CDR3 protein: CASSYFGTGTDTQYF. CDR3 coding DNA: TGTGCCAGCAGTTACTTCGGGACAGGCACAGATACGCAGTATTTT.

This clone has just one count. The chain joins TRBV7-9 to TRBJ1-1; no clear D gene. V was clipped by 0 bases and J by 3 bases, with 11 bases between them. Germline CDR1 reads SEHNR; CDR2 reads FQNEAQ (reference sequence). The CDR3 sequence is 15 residues long. CDR3: CASSLAPVAHTEAFF. The CDR3 coding sequence is TGTGCCAGCAGCTTAGCGCCGGTTGCCCACACTGAAGCTTTCTTT.

This chain connects TRBV18 to TRBJ1-4; TRBD1 is a possible D gene (5 bases). The CDR3 has 16 amino acids. The germline V gene has CDR1 KGHSH and CDR2 LQKENI. The V end lost 4 bases, the J end lost 6 bases, and 18 bases lay between the germline ends. CDR3 sequence reads: CASSQGPEHGDEKLFF. In nucleotides, the CDR3 is TGTGCCAGCTCACAGGGACCCGAGCACGGAGATGAAAAACTGTTTTTT.

This sequence joins TRBV6-6 and TRBJ1-5, with D hard to call. Trimming removed 5 bases from V and 6 bases from J, with 17 bases in between. The CDR3 has 15 residues. The germline V gene encodes CDR1 MNHNY and CDR2 SVGAGI (reference sequence). Here the CDR3 reads CASSTSMGGPQPQHF. The CDR3, as DNA: TGTGCCAGCAGTACTTCTATGGGAGGGCCTCAGCCCCAGCATTTT.

The rearrangement joins TRBV7-9 to TRBJ1-2, with D maybe TRBD1 (5 bases). Trimming stripped 5 bases from V and 3 bases from J, with 19 bases between. Germline CDR1 SEHNR, CDR2 FQNEAQ (reference sequence). The CDR3 consists of 16 residues. The CDR3 DNA reads as TGTGCCAGCAGCGTCACGACAGAGAACGCAGACTATGGCTACACCTTC. Its protein product is CASSVTTENADYGYTF. The full variable domain, rest sourced from reference TRBV7-9 and TRBJ1-2, is DTGVSQNPRHKITKRGQNVTFRCDPISEHNRLYWYRQTLGQGPEFLTYFQNEAQLEKSRLLSDRFSAERPKGSFSTLEIQRTEQGDSAMYLCASSVTTENADYGYTFGSGTRLTVV.

This chain connects TRBV5-1 to TRBJ1-1; D may be TRBD1 (6 bases). The CDR3 consists of 13 residues. From germline, CDR1 is SGHRS and CDR2 YFSETQ. Trimming removed 0 bases at V and 8 bases at J, with 11 bases between. The DNA for the CDR3 is TGCGCCAGCAGCTTGGCGGACAGAACGGAAGCTTTCTTT. Amino acids: CASSLADRTEAFF.

This clone turned up a few times. The genes are TRBV10-2 and TRBJ1-2; tentative D call: TRBD1 (5 bases). This CDR3 contains 15 residues. Trimming pared 2 bases from V and 4 bases from J, leaving 14 bases between. Germline CDR1 reads WSHSY; CDR2 reads SAAADI. In DNA, the CDR3 is TGCGCCAGCAGTGAGGGCAGACAGAGTGGCTATGGCTACACCTTC. Encoded protein: CASSEGRQSGYGYTF.

The V and J genes are TRBV5-5 and TRBJ1-1; a weak D match, TRBD1 (6 bases). The CDR3 runs 15 residues. The ends were cut back, 0 bases at V and 0 bases at J, with 9 bases in the middle. Per germline, CDR1 SGHKS and CDR2 YYEKEE (reference sequence). The CDR3 sequence: CASSLEGQLNTEAFF. Here the CDR3 DNA reads TGTGCCAGCAGCTTGGAAGGACAGCTGAACACTGAAGCTTTCTTT. Drawing the rest from reference TRBV5-5 and TRBJ1-1, the complete variable domain is DAGVTQSPTHLIKTRGQQVTLRCSPISGHKSVSWYQQVLGQGPQFIFQYYEKEERGRGNFPDRFSARQFPNYSSELNVNALLLGDSALYLCASSLEGQLNTEAFFGQGTRLTVV.

The rearrangement uses TRBV9 and TRBJ2-3, with 9 bases lining up with TRBD2. This CDR3 is 17 amino acids long. CDR1 SGDLS and CDR2 YYNGEE come from the germline V gene. The J segment lost 0 bases and the V segment lost 4 bases, leaving 9 bases of the junction unmatched. In DNA form, the CDR3 reads TGTGCCAGCAGCCCTAGCATAGGGACTAGCAGCACAGATACGCAGTATTTT. Translating gives CASSPSIGTSSTDTQYF.

This sequence joins TRBV4-2 and TRBJ2-7; 7 positions match TRBD1. The CDR3 loop spans 14 amino acids. Germline V gives CDR1 LGHNA, CDR2 YNFKEQ. J was trimmed by 3 bases and V by 4 bases; bases with no gene match: 6. CDR3 in DNA: TGTGCCAGCAGCCCAGCCGGGACAGACTACGAGCAGTACTTC. Amino acid sequence: CASSPAGTDYEQYF.